Listed here are 27 T cell receptor beta chains from one sample, sequenced in a study of CD8+CD57+ T cells in acquired aplastic anemia. Genomic DNA constituted the template upon which TCR beta VDJ and CDR3 profiling was performed. TCRdb fed the reads into MiXCR, producing one record per CDR3 protein. This table holds about 98,000 distinct CDR3 sequences, around 68% found once. Those patients picked for sequencing had displayed CD8+CD57+ cell expansion on flow cytometry. The specimen sequenced was sorted CD4+, CD8+, or CD8+CD57+ T cells (not recorded which) from PBMCs. The origin of the receptors is a human donor with aplastic anemia.

In this sample, this clonotype turned up once. The chain combines TRBV7-2 with TRBJ1-2, with a weak D call TRBD1 (5 bases). This CDR3 is built from 12 residues. Germline-derived CDR1 and CDR2 are SGHTA and FQGNSA. Trimming took off 5 bases at V and 4 bases at J, with 8 bases between the two ends. The CDR3 nucleotides are TGTGCCAGCAGCATCGACAGCTATGGCTACACCTTC. It specifies CASSIDSYGYTF.

Regarding this clonotype: A junction end diverges from the germline sequence, so it may reflect a read error. The chain couples TRBV7-7 to TRBJ2-3; no clear D. This CDR3 is built from 14 residues. Germline CDR1 is SSHAT and CDR2 is FNYEAQ (reference sequence). CDR3 nucleotide sequence: TGTGCTAGCAGCGCCGTAGGGAGCACAGATACGCAGTATTTT. As protein: CASSAVGSTDTQYF.

This clonotype showed up just a few times. The CDR3 loop is CASSLEVDRAGYEQYF. In DNA, the CDR3 is TGTGCCAGCAGCTTAGAAGTTGACAGGGCCGGGTACGAGCAGTACTTC. The rearrangement links TRBV7-6 to TRBJ2-7, with 7 bases fitting TRBD1. V lost 1 base to trimming and J lost 4 bases; unmatched junction nucleotides: 10. This CDR3 region has 16 residues. The V gene's germline CDR1 is SGHVS and CDR2 FNYEAQ.

The gene calls are TRBV29-1 and TRBJ2-7; D uncertain. Germline lookup yields CDR1 SQVTM and CDR2 ANQGSEA. V lost 5 bases and J lost 3, with 8 bases in between. The CDR3 contains 11 residues. This chain's CDR3 is CSVQANYEQYF. The CDR3, as DNA: TGCAGCGTTCAAGCAAACTACGAGCAGTACTTC.

This chain links TRBV20-1 with TRBJ2-3, with TRBD2 matching 9 bases. Per germline, CDR1 DFQATT and CDR2 SNEGSKA (reference sequence). V shed 6 bases, J shed 2 bases, and the junction held 6 bases outside the gene matches. The CDR3 is 14 residues long. The CDR3 coding sequence is TGCAGTGCCTCAGCGGGGGGATTCACAGATACGCAGTATTTT. As protein: CSASAGGFTDTQYF.

V and J are TRBV2 and TRBJ1-4; D is unclear. The CDR3 spans 13 residues. Trimming pared 6 bases from V and 8 bases from J, leaving 13 bases between. Germline loops: CDR1 SNHLY, CDR2 FYNNEI. CDR3 nucleotides: TGTGCCAGCAGCCTGAGCCGAGGGGAAAAACTGTTTTTT. It translates to CASSLSRGEKLFF.

This clonotype appeared many times. This chain links TRBV5-8 with TRBJ1-6, with TRBD1 matching over 9 bases. The germline CDR1 and CDR2 sequences are SGHTS and YDEGEE. This CDR3 comprises 15 residues. Losses at the gene ends were 3 bases for V and 8 bases for J; bases not matched to a gene: 6. The CDR3 region has the DNA TGTGCCAGCAGCTACGGGACAGGGACAGATTCACCCCTCCACTTT. Amino acids: CASSYGTGTDSPLHF.

The rearrangement joins TRBV24-1 to TRBJ2-3; D ambiguous. The V end lost 3 bases, the J end lost 6 bases, and 9 bases lay between the germline ends. This CDR3 comprises 13 residues. The germline CDR1 and CDR2 sequences are KGHDR and SFDVKD. CDR3 sequence: CATSDPVLDTQYF. DNA for the CDR3: TGTGCCACCAGTGATCCCGTATTGGATACGCAGTATTTT.

This rearrangement joins TRBV2 to TRBJ1-5; 8 bases are shared with TRBD1. The CDR3 is 16 residues long. After removal of 1 base from V and 0 bases from J, the junction contained 2 bases not matched to a gene. Germline loops: CDR1 SNHLY, CDR2 FYNNEI. The CDR3 here is CASSEDGTGSNQPQHF. The CDR3 DNA follows: TGTGCCAGCAGTGAAGACGGGACAGGTAGCAATCAGCCCCAGCATTTT. Supplemented by reference TRBV2 and TRBJ1-5, the full variable domain reads EPEVTQTPSHQVTQMGQEVILRCVPISNHLYFYWYRQILGQKVEFLVSFYNNEISEKSEIFDDQFSVERPDGSNFTLKIRSTKLEDSAMYFCASSEDGTGSNQPQHFGDGTRLSIL.

The rearrangement joins TRBV24-1 to TRBJ2-5, with D possibly TRBD2 on 6 matching bases. The CDR3 runs to 13 residues. Between the trimmed V and J ends, which lost 6 bases and 4 bases, there was a span of 11 bases. Germline loops: CDR1 KGHDR, CDR2 SFDVKD. CDR3 in DNA: TGTGCCACCAGTAGGCGGGGAAGAGAGACCCAGTACTTC. Protein: CATSRRGRETQYF.

The genes are TRBV12-5 and TRBJ1-2; perhaps TRBD1 as D (6 bases). The CDR3 spans 15 residues. Germline V gives CDR1 LGHNT, CDR2 FRNRAP. V lost 0 bases and J 0 bases, leaving 8 bases between the germline ends. The CDR3 loop is CASGLVQGSNYGYTF. Here the CDR3 DNA reads TGTGCTAGTGGTTTGGTACAGGGATCTAACTATGGCTACACCTTC.

Worth noting for this clonotype: A junction boundary mismatches the germline segment, possibly from a read error. This chain uses TRBV5-1 with TRBJ2-3; no reliable D call. Per the germline V gene, CDR1 is SGHRS and CDR2 is YFSETQ. The CDR3 is made up of 15 amino acids. DNA of the CDR3: TGCGCCGGCAGCTTGGGCGGATTGGGCACAGATACGCAGTATTTT. Translated: CAGSLGGLGTDTQYF.

The J gene is TRBJ2-5, the V gene TRBV5-1; D is uncertain. This CDR3 has 13 residues. Trimming took 4 bases from V and 4 from J, leaving 11 bases between them. CDR1 SGHRS and CDR2 YFSETQ come from the germline V gene. This chain's CDR3 is CASSHVKGETQYF. CDR3 nucleotides: TGCGCCAGCAGCCACGTAAAGGGAGAGACCCAGTACTTC.

V gene TRBV2 combines with J gene TRBJ2-7; D gene unclear. Trimming took 3 bases from V and 2 from J, leaving 8 bases between them. This CDR3 has 13 amino acids. Germline lookup yields CDR1 SNHLY and CDR2 FYNNEI. The CDR3 reads CASSDDLTYEQYF. The CDR3 region has the DNA TGTGCCAGCAGTGACGACTTAACCTACGAGCAGTACTTC.

The chain uses TRBV12-3 or TRBV12-4 and TRBJ2-7, with D perhaps TRBD1 (5 bases). The V end lost 6 bases, the J end lost 3 bases, and 12 bases lay between the germline ends. CDR3 length: 13 amino acids. CDR3 bases: TGTGCCAGCAGCCTAACAGGATACTACGAGCAGTACTTC. Translating it yields CASSLTGYYEQYF.

V gene TRBV29-1 combines with J gene TRBJ2-3, with TRBD1 matching 7 bases. V shed 3 bases and J 5 bases; nucleotides not matched to a gene: 2. Germline CDR1 and CDR2: SQVTM and ANQGSEA. The CDR3 contains 12 residues. The CDR3 protein is CSVETGKDTQYF. The CDR3 nucleotides are TGCAGCGTTGAGACAGGGAAAGATACGCAGTATTTT.

A word on this clonotype: The CDR3 ends on some other residue instead of the conserved phenylalanine or tryptophan, so this is likely a read error. The chain links TRBV24-1 to TRBJ2-2; 10 bases align to TRBD1. This CDR3 contains 14 residues. CDR1 KGHDR and CDR2 SFDVKD come from the germline V gene. V gave up 9 bases and J gave up 3 bases; unmatched junction bases: 3. The CDR3: CATVGTGDTGELFI. Here the CDR3 DNA reads TGTGCCACCGTTGGGACAGGGGACACCGGGGAGCTGTTTATT.

This clonotype was seen a single time. The rearrangement uses TRBV4-2 and TRBJ1-6; a weak D match, TRBD1 (6 bases). Trimming removed 5 bases from V and 7 bases from J, with 12 bases in between. CDR1 LGHNA and CDR2 YNFKEQ come from the germline V gene. The CDR3 consists of 14 residues. CDR3 DNA: TGTGCCAGCAGCATAGGACAGCCAAATTCACCCCTCCACTTT. This encodes CASSIGQPNSPLHF.

The chain employs TRBV10-3 and TRBJ2-7; D uncertain. V gave up 6 bases and J gave up 2 bases, with 11 bases separating them. The CDR3 has 13 residues. Looked up from germline, CDR1 is ENHRY and CDR2 is SYGVKD. CDR3 sequence: CAIRSTDTYEQYF. The DNA for the CDR3 is TGTGCCATCAGGTCGACGGATACCTACGAGCAGTACTTC.

The CDR3 loop is CASSSPLRGGYNEQFF. CDR3 coding DNA: TGTGCCAGCAGTTCCCCCTTACGCGGGGGCTACAATGAGCAGTTCTTC. This rearrangement joins TRBV12-3 or TRBV12-4 to TRBJ2-1; 7 positions agree with TRBD2. The CDR3 consists of 16 residues. Trimming took 4 bases from V and 3 from J; bases not matched to a gene: 9.

The chain couples TRBV2 to TRBJ1-5; D ambiguous. Germline V gene data show CDR1 as SNHLY and CDR2 as FYNNEI. The CDR3 length is 14 residues. V dropped 5 bases and J dropped 7 bases, with 15 bases sitting between them. CDR3 sequence reads: CASSSFGFGQPQHF. CDR3 sequence (DNA): TGTGCCAGCAGTTCGTTCGGGTTCGGCCAGCCCCAGCATTTT.

The J gene is TRBJ1-1, the V gene TRBV19; D is undetermined. V shed 3 bases and J shed 0 bases, with 8 bases lying between them. The CDR3 consists of 14 residues. The V gene's germline CDR1 is LNHDA and CDR2 SQIVND (reference sequence). CDR3 region: CASSIDFMNTEAFF. Written as DNA, the CDR3 is TGTGCCAGTAGTATTGATTTCATGAACACTGAAGCTTTCTTT. The complete variable domain, with remaining parts taken from reference TRBV19 and TRBJ1-1, reads DGGITQSPKYLFRKEGQNVTLSCEQNLNHDAMYWYRQDPGQGLRLIYYSQIVNDFQKGDIAEGYSVSREKKESFPLTVTSAQKNPTAFYLCASSIDFMNTEAFFGQGTRLTVV.

The chain couples TRBV20-1 to TRBJ1-6; D is perhaps TRBD1 (5 bases). The CDR3 spans 14 residues. V lost 2 bases to trimming and J lost 9 bases, with 14 bases between them. Looked up from germline, CDR1 is DFQATT and CDR2 is SNEGSKA (reference sequence). Here the CDR3 DNA reads TGCAGTGCTAGATCCCAGGGTCCCATTTCACCCCTCCACTTT. Translating gives CSARSQGPISPLHF.

V and J are TRBV10-3 and TRBJ2-2, with D perhaps TRBD2 (6 bases). Germline CDR1 and CDR2: ENHRY and SYGVKD. The ends were cut back, 3 bases at V and 6 bases at J, with 11 bases in the middle. The CDR3 is made up of 14 amino acids. The CDR3 is CAISESAGPGELFF. The CDR3 DNA is TGTGCCATCAGTGAATCTGCGGGACCCGGGGAGCTGTTTTTT.

This clonotype was counted only a few times. The chain is built from TRBV7-2 and TRBJ1-1; D remains unclear. CDR1 SGHTA and CDR2 FQGNSA come from the germline V gene. The CDR3 covers 14 residues. The V and J ends lost 4 bases and 1 base respectively, with 10 bases between them. The CDR3 loop reads CASSSRHPNTEAFF. The CDR3 region has the DNA TGTGCCAGCAGCTCCCGACACCCGAACACTGAAGCTTTCTTT.

On this clonotype itself: At one end the junction does not follow the germline gene, possibly because of a read error. The chain links TRBV10-1 to TRBJ1-1; D remains unclear. The germline gives CDR1 WNHNN, CDR2 SYGVQD (reference sequence). The CDR3 is 14 residues long. CDR3 sequence: CASSEDQTNTEASF. CDR3 nucleotide sequence: TGCGCCAGCAGTGAGGATCAGACAAACACTGAAGCTTCCTTT.

The chain recombines TRBV9 with TRBJ2-5, with TRBD1 as a possible D gene (5 bases). Trimming took off 4 bases at V and 2 bases at J, with 9 bases between the two ends. Germline values: CDR1 SGDLS, CDR2 YYNGEE. The CDR3 is 13 residues long. CDR3 in amino acids: CASSKGFQETQYF. CDR3 nucleotide sequence: TGTGCCAGCAGCAAGGGGTTTCAAGAGACCCAGTACTTC.